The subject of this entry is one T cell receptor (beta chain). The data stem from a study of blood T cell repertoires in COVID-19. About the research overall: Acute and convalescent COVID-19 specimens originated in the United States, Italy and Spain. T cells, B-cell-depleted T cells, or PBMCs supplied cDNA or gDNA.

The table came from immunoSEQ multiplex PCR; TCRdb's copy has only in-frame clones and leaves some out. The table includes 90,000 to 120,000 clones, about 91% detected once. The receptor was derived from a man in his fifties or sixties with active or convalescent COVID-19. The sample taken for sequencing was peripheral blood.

CDR3 protein: CASSAGQTITEKLFF. The CDR3 DNA reads as TGCGCCAGCAGTGCCGGACAGACGATTACCGAAAAACTGTTTTTT. The chain couples TRBV5-1 to TRBJ1-4, with D tentatively TRBD1 (6 bases). Germline-derived CDR1 and CDR2 are SGHRS and YFSETQ. The germline V and J ends were trimmed by 5 bases and 8 bases, with 19 bases remaining between them. The CDR3 consists of 15 residues.